The T cell receptor (beta chain) described here comes from a study of blood T cell repertoires in COVID-19 (dated by TCRdb to 2018 to 2021). Turning to the overall study: Samples covering the acute and convalescent phases of COVID-19 were provided by collaborators in the United States, Italy and Spain. The prospective study material was composed of cDNA or gDNA derived from T cells, B-cell-depleted T cells, or PBMCs. Sample metadata almost always included a de-identified subject ID, COVID-19 status, age in years and sex. The samples were drawn from two sources: the first 160 participants of the ongoing ImmuneRACE study, and 1,200 or so subjects contributed by 6 global collaborators. Deeply sampled blood TCRbeta repertoires from subjects exposed to, actively infected with, or recovered from COVID-19 were included in the dataset. Where available, HLA class I and class II types were taken from metadata supplied by the sample provider and were not determined by assay-based typing. The repertoires were released in a freely available public database meant as a resource for research on the immune response to SARS-CoV-2.

Concerning this clone: Its antigen remains unidentified. Per-base qualities were not stored, and no clone one base away is much larger.

What the study reported, not specific to this receptor: The quantity of clinical and demographic metadata differed by source and by participant and was supplied without curation.

TCRbeta CDR3 regions were amplified from genomic DNA by means of the immunoSEQ Assay, a bias-controlled multiplex PCR. The paper's data handling went like this. Within the assay, amplification of reference gene primers was used to estimate how many nucleated cells each sample contained. To quantify the absolute abundance of each unique TCRbeta CDR3 rearrangement, sequence reads were collapsed and filtered. Productive Simpson clonality was computed per sample as the square root of Simpson's diversity index over productive rearrangements. The table comes from immuneACCESS by way of TCRdb, which keeps in-frame sequences with V and J called. Part of the clones is missing from these tables; in studies checked, under half for an unresolved V gene and the rest for unknown reasons. V and J calls and clone size are those listed in that table; D and trimming were worked out from the DNA. Counted in this sample were about 44,000 clones; more than 70% of them appeared once. In total, the top ten clones hold roughly 4.3% of the sample.

The collaborating institutions used their own protocols to collect whole blood in K2EDTA tubes. Collaborator samples were shipped for TCRbeta analysis as frozen whole blood, isolated PBMCs, or DNA extracted from either sample type. Trimmed from V: 6 bases; trimmed from J: 5 bases; junction bases lacking a gene match: 10. Measured from the cysteine to the phenylalanine, the CDR3 is 15 residues long. The sequence is cut down to CDR3 DNA, 45 bases in frame from base 1. Per the germline V gene, MNHEY is the CDR1 and SVGAGI is the CDR2. The chain joins TRBV6-5 to TRBJ2-5; TRBD2 fits 9 bases in the junction. The receptor was isolated from a woman aged 70-85 years with acute or convalescent COVID-19. The specimen was peripheral blood. The CDR3 loop reads CASRGSGGPGETQYF. In nucleotide form, the sequence is TGTGCCAGCAGGGGTAGCGGGGGTCCAGGGGAGACCCAGTACTTC.